The sample holds a few counts of the clone carrying this T cell receptor beta chain. The antigen is unknown. The record originates from a study of T cell responses to AZD1222 COVID-19 vaccine. Overall study findings and caveats: Recipients of AZD1222 seropositive at baseline numbered only 6 or 7. Two AZD1222 administrations were followed by greater Spike-specific TCR breadth and depth. White British ancestry dominated among donors, who included more females, and clonal diversity was possibly underestimated.

Sequencing was performed with immunoSEQ multiplex PCR; in TCRdb, only in-frame clones are kept and a portion is missing. The sample consists of approximately 130,000 clones, around 90% of them appearing once. The V and J ends lost 9 bases and 2 bases respectively, with 11 bases between them. Per germline, CDR1 SGDLS and CDR2 YYNGEE. The CDR3 spans 12 residues. The V and J genes are TRBV9 and TRBJ1-1, with D perhaps matching TRBD1 (5 bases). The sequence was obtained from an adult who received the AZD1222 COVID-19 vaccine. The input for sequencing was peripheral blood, taken 28 days after the second AZD1222 dose. CDR3 sequence reads: CATRGVNTEAFF. The CDR3 bases are TGTGCCACCCGGGGGGTCAACACTGAAGCTTTCTTT.